The 31 T cell receptor beta chains below were found in one sample sequenced in a study of post-analysis software for immune sequencing data. No antigen is known for these receptors. TCR beta libraries were prepared from cDNA with unique molecular identifiers. Each CDR3 protein gets one entry after TCRdb re-called the PCR reads with MiXCR. The table records 750,000 to 950,000 distinct CDR3 sequences, under 70% of them present only once. Study-wide points: Patients showed TRBV5-6, TRBV5-1 and TRBV20-1 among roughly 5 TRBV segments more frequent than in controls.

The specimen was blood. These receptor sequences come from a girl aged 5-17 years with multiple sclerosis.

The chain combines TRBV20-1 with TRBJ1-4, with D perhaps matching TRBD1 (6 bases). CDR1 and CDR2 (germline): DFQATT, SNEGSKA (reference sequence). This CDR3 spans 12 amino acids. The CDR3 region is CGSGGAREKLFF. CDR3 DNA sequence: TGCGGGTCCGGGGGGGCCCGGGAAAAACTGTTTTTT.

The V call is TRBV25-1, the J call TRBJ1-2, with D possibly matching TRBD1 (5 bases). V lost 3 bases to trimming and J lost 4 bases, with 12 bases between them. CDR1 and CDR2 (germline): MGHDK, SYGVNS. CDR3 length equals 14 residues. The CDR3 loop is CASSEIGDGYGYTF. DNA of the CDR3: TGTGCCAGCAGTGAGATAGGGGACGGCTATGGCTACACCTTC.

The gene calls are TRBV10-3 and TRBJ1-1; tentative D call: TRBD1 (6 bases). This CDR3 is built from 12 residues. CDR1 is ENHRY, CDR2 SYGVKD, per germline. The V end lost 6 bases, the J end lost 10 bases, and 15 bases lay between the germline ends. The CDR3 nucleotides read TGTGCCATCAGCCTCACAGGGAAGGTAGCTTTCTTT. Protein product: CAISLTGKVAFF.

This clonotype appeared a few times. The chain has TRBV29-1 and TRBJ2-7; 7 positions match TRBD1. CDR3 length: 15 residues. Trimming took 5 bases from V and 2 from J; bases not matched to a gene: 12. The germline gives CDR1 SQVTM, CDR2 ANQGSEA. The CDR3 DNA reads TGCAGCGTTTTTCACACAGGGGCAAGAACCTACGAGCAGTACTTC. It codes for CSVFHTGARTYEQYF.

This chain uses TRBV30 with TRBJ1-2, with D possibly being TRBD1 (5 bases). Germline CDR1 is GTSNPN and CDR2 is SVGIG (reference sequence). V lost 2 bases to trimming and J lost 3 bases, with 10 bases between them. This CDR3 region has 13 residues. CDR3 sequence reads: CAWSPGRDYGYTF. DNA of the CDR3: TGTGCCTGGAGTCCCGGCAGGGACTATGGCTACACCTTC.

This sequence joins TRBV12-5 and TRBJ1-2; D remains ambiguous. Trimming took off 6 bases at V and 0 bases at J, with 17 bases between the two ends. Germline V gives CDR1 LGHNT, CDR2 FRNRAP. The CDR3 length is 16 residues. The CDR3, as DNA: TGTGCTAGTGGAGACTGGGTTCAGACCCCTAACTATGGCTACACCTTC. Translated: CASGDWVQTPNYGYTF.

This clonotype was observed a handful of times. The chain recombines TRBV5-1 with TRBJ2-5, with 7 bases aligning to TRBD2. The last part of the DNA fits TRBJ2-7 better; the J call may be wrong. CDR3 size: 15 residues. Germline V gene lookup returns CDR1 SGHRS and CDR2 YFSETQ. The CDR3 nucleotides are TGCGCCAGCAGCTTGGCTCCTAGCGGAAGTCGCGAGCAGTACTTC. It translates to CASSLAPSGSREQYF.

V and J are TRBV5-1 and TRBJ2-2, with TRBD1 identical over 8 bases. Per germline, CDR1 SGHRS and CDR2 YFSETQ. CDR3 length: 15 amino acids. Germline trimming cut 2 bases from V and 3 bases from J; bases unmatched to any gene: 3. In nucleotides, the CDR3 is TGCGCCAGCAGCTTATCAGGGGGCCACACCGGGGAGCTGTTTTTT. Translating it yields CASSLSGGHTGELFF.

The chain has TRBV7-2 and TRBJ2-7; D remains unclear. V dropped 5 bases and J dropped 2 bases, with 16 bases sitting between them. CDR1 and CDR2 (germline): SGHTA, FQGNSA. This CDR3 is built from 15 residues. This chain's CDR3 is CASSPDPGTAYEQYF. The CDR3 coding sequence is TGTGCCAGCAGCCCAGACCCAGGCACAGCCTACGAGCAGTACTTC.

The V and J genes are TRBV29-1 and TRBJ2-3, with D possibly being TRBD1 (6 bases). Germline CDR1 SQVTM, CDR2 ANQGSEA. V was cut by 0 bases and J by 3 bases, with 16 bases left in between. The CDR3 spans 16 residues. The CDR3 sequence is CSVEEGTRPLTDTQYF. In DNA, the CDR3 is TGCAGCGTTGAAGAGGGGACAAGGCCCTTAACAGATACGCAGTATTTT.

This clonotype has just a few counts. The J gene is TRBJ2-4, the V gene TRBV25-1; D may be TRBD1 (5 bases). The V end lost 3 bases, the J end lost 6 bases, and 15 bases lay between the germline ends. The V gene's germline CDR1 is MGHDK and CDR2 SYGVNS. CDR3 length: 15 residues. The CDR3: CASSDGAGPRNIQYF. CDR3 in DNA: TGTGCCAGCAGTGATGGGGCAGGGCCGAGAAACATTCAGTACTTC. Full variable domain (outside the CDR3, taken from reference TRBV25-1 and TRBJ2-4): EADIYQTPRYLVIGTGKKITLECSQTMGHDKMYWYQQDPGMELHLIHYSYGVNSTEKGDLSSESTVSRIRTEHFPLTLESARPSHTSQYLCASSDGAGPRNIQYFGAGTRLSVL.

The chain uses TRBV29-1 and TRBJ2-3, with 7 nucleotides matching TRBD2. CDR3 size: 14 residues. The V and J ends lost 6 bases and 2 bases, in that order; junction bases with no gene match: 8. Germline V gene sequence: CDR1 SQVTM, CDR2 ANQGSEA. The DNA for the CDR3 is TGCAGCGTAGAGCTAGCGGTGACCACAGATACGCAGTATTTT. Its translation is CSVELAVTTDTQYF.

The rearrangement joins TRBV10-3 to TRBJ2-6; D gene unclear. Germline values: CDR1 ENHRY, CDR2 SYGVKD. Trimming took 10 bases from V and 2 from J, leaving 9 bases between them. This CDR3 is 13 amino acids long. CDR3 protein: CATAPPGANVLTF. As DNA, the CDR3 is TGTGCCACCGCCCCTCCTGGGGCCAACGTCCTGACTTTC.

The rearrangement links TRBV7-6 to TRBJ2-1, with TRBD2 matching 9 bases. Germline-derived CDR1 and CDR2 are SGHVS and FNYEAQ. This CDR3 region has 15 residues. Losses at the gene ends were 2 bases for V and 9 bases for J; bases not matched to a gene: 8. This chain's CDR3 is CASSLFPSGGSEQFF. Written as DNA, the CDR3 is TGTGCCAGCAGCTTATTCCCGAGCGGGGGGAGTGAGCAGTTCTTC. Using reference TRBV7-6 and TRBJ2-1 for the parts outside the CDR3, the full variable domain is GAGVSQSPRYKVTKRGQDVALRCDPISGHVSLYWYRQALGQGPEFLTYFNYEAQQDKSGLPNDRFSAERPEGSISTLTIQRTEQRDSAMYRCASSLFPSGGSEQFFGPGTRLTVL.

The gene calls are TRBV7-2 and TRBJ2-7; possible D gene TRBD1, 6 bases. This CDR3 contains 15 residues. CDR1 and CDR2 (germline): SGHTA, FQGNSA. Trimming shortened V by 1 base and J by 3 bases, and 13 bases separated the two germline ends. CDR3 protein: CASSLVAGAIYEQYF. In nucleotides, the CDR3 is TGTGCCAGCAGCTTAGTGGCAGGGGCAATCTACGAGCAGTACTTC. The whole variable domain, remainder taken from reference TRBV7-2 and TRBJ2-7, is GAGVSQSPSNKVTEKGKDVELRCDPISGHTALYWYRQSLGQGLEFLIYFQGNSAPDKSGLPSDRFSAERTGGSVSTLTIQRTQQEDSAVYLCASSLVAGAIYEQYFGPGTRLTVT.

This clonotype was seen a few times. The chain has TRBV7-2 and TRBJ1-2; maybe TRBD1 (5 bases). This CDR3 has 16 residues. V lost 1 base, J lost 3 bases, and 15 bases lay in between. Germline V gene sequence: CDR1 SGHTA, CDR2 FQGNSA. The CDR3 sequence: CASSLEVPGLDYGYTF. The CDR3 DNA reads TGTGCCAGCAGCTTAGAGGTGCCGGGACTCGACTATGGCTACACCTTC. The full variable domain, its missing parts supplied by reference TRBV7-2 and TRBJ1-2, is GAGVSQSPSNKVTEKGKDVELRCDPISGHTALYWYRQSLGQGLEFLIYFQGNSAPDKSGLPSDRFSAERTGGSVSTLTIQRTQQEDSAVYLCASSLEVPGLDYGYTFGSGTRLTVV.

This rearrangement joins TRBV7-2 to TRBJ2-5; D is ambiguous. CDR1 is SGHTA and CDR2 is FQGNSA in the germline V gene. The ends were cut back, 5 bases at V and 0 bases at J, with 7 bases in the middle. This CDR3 contains 13 residues. CDR3 region: CASSGSHQETQYF. The CDR3 region has the DNA TGTGCCAGCAGCGGCTCCCACCAAGAGACCCAGTACTTC.

V and J are TRBV20-1 and TRBJ2-7; a weak D match, TRBD1 (6 bases). This CDR3 has 14 residues. CDR1 and CDR2 from the germline V gene are DFQATT and SNEGSKA (reference sequence). The V end lost 6 bases, the J end lost 4 bases, and 19 bases lay between the germline ends. For the CDR3, the DNA is TGCAGTGCCCACAATCCGGGACATTCTTACGAGCAGTACTTC. Residues: CSAHNPGHSYEQYF.

This clonotype was found a few times. The CDR3: CSVGGRGSNQPQHF. The CDR3 coding sequence is TGCAGCGTTGGTGGCAGGGGATCTAATCAGCCCCAGCATTTT. The chain employs TRBV29-1 and TRBJ1-5, with a weak D call TRBD1 (6 bases). This CDR3 contains 14 residues. V was pared by 4 bases and J by 4 bases, with 14 bases between. Germline V gene lookup returns CDR1 SQVTM and CDR2 ANQGSEA.

The chain combines TRBV6-1 with TRBJ2-5, with D unresolved. Germline CDR1 reads MNHNS; CDR2 reads SASEGT. The CDR3 is 13 residues long. Trimming stripped 4 bases from V and 5 bases from J, with 11 bases between. CDR3 sequence (DNA): TGTGCCAGCAGTGCCGGGTTTGGGGAGACCCAGTACTTC. Translated, it gives CASSAGFGETQYF.

This chain connects TRBV9 to TRBJ2-6, with 7 nucleotides matching TRBD2. This CDR3 comprises 16 residues. V was pared by 6 bases and J by 2 bases, with 8 bases of the junction left unmatched. CDR1 is SGDLS and CDR2 is YYNGEE in the germline V gene. CDR3 sequence reads: CASTEGLQAGANVLTF. The CDR3 DNA is TGTGCCAGCACCGAGGGACTACAGGCTGGGGCCAACGTCCTGACTTTC.

The V gene is TRBV3-1, the J gene TRBJ2-1; D might be TRBD2 (6 bases). The V end lost 1 base, the J end lost 4 bases, and 17 bases lay between the germline ends. Germline V gives CDR1 LGHDT, CDR2 YNNKEL (reference sequence). The CDR3 sequence is 17 residues long. The CDR3 reads CASSQGGDAGLYNEQFF. The CDR3 bases are TGTGCCAGCAGCCAAGGAGGGGACGCGGGGTTGTACAATGAGCAGTTCTTC.

CDR3 sequence: CASGQGLAGGPRKFF. The CDR3 region has the DNA TGTGCCAGCGGACAGGGACTAGCGGGAGGGCCCCGTAAGTTCTTC. The chain is built from TRBV3-1 and TRBJ2-1, with TRBD2 matching over 16 bases. The length of the CDR3 is 15 residues. The junction had 12 bases not matched to a gene; V was cut back by 8 bases and J by 14 bases. Germline V gene lookup returns CDR1 LGHDT and CDR2 YNNKEL (reference sequence).

This clonotype was seen only a few times. The chain carries TRBV20-1 and TRBJ1-2; D possibly corresponds to TRBD1 (5 bases). Germline V gene data show CDR1 as DFQATT and CDR2 as SNEGSKA (reference sequence). V was pared by 5 bases and J by 8 bases, with 18 bases between. The CDR3 contains 13 residues. The DNA of the CDR3 is TGCAGTGCTCAGGACAAGGCCCGAGGGGGCTACACCTTC. It translates to CSAQDKARGGYTF.

The CDR3 nucleotides read TGTGCCAGCAGGCCGCAGCCGAACACCGGGGAGCTGTTTTTT. Translation: CASRPQPNTGELFF. The rearrangement links TRBV12-3 or TRBV12-4 to TRBJ2-2; no clear D. This CDR3 has 14 residues. Deletions cut 6 bases from V and 0 bases from J, with 8 bases between.

The chain employs TRBV6-5 and TRBJ2-7; D not certain. The germline V gene has CDR1 MNHEY and CDR2 SVGAGI. This CDR3 has 13 residues. Trimming cost V 6 bases and J 4 bases, with 13 bases left between them. As DNA, the CDR3 is TGTGCCAGCAGGTCAATAACAGATTACGAGCAGTACTTC. Protein product: CASRSITDYEQYF.

The chain recombines TRBV3-1 with TRBJ2-1, with no clear D. Germline V lookup: CDR1 LGHDT, CDR2 YNNKEL (reference sequence). Trimming pared 4 bases from V and 6 bases from J, leaving 19 bases between. The CDR3 has 16 residues. This CDR3 is CASSPTGGLRANEQFF. CDR3 bases: TGTGCCAGCAGCCCTACGGGCGGTCTTCGTGCCAATGAGCAGTTCTTC.

J is TRBJ2-1 and V is TRBV9; TRBD2 might be the D (5 bases). V lost 0 bases to trimming and J lost 0 bases, with 10 bases between them. The CDR3 extends over 16 amino acids. CDR1 is SGDLS, CDR2 YYNGEE, per germline. For the CDR3, the DNA is TGTGCCAGCAGCGTAGAGGGAGTCAGCTCCTACAATGAGCAGTTCTTC. Amino acid sequence: CASSVEGVSSYNEQFF. Looking up the rest from reference TRBV9 and TRBJ2-1 gives the full variable domain: DSGVTQTPKHLITATGQRVTLRCSPRSGDLSVYWYQQSLDQGLQFLIQYYNGEERAKGNILERFSAQQFPDLHSELNLSSLELGDSALYFCASSVEGVSSYNEQFFGPGTRLTVL.

Worth noting for this clonotype: One end of the junction varies from germline; a read error may be responsible. The rearrangement joins TRBV5-1 to TRBJ1-4; D uncertain. CDR3 size: 14 residues. Germline V CDR1 and CDR2: SGHRS, YFSETQ. DNA for the CDR3: TGCGCCAGCAGCTTGGGTGGTGCTAATGAAAAACGGTTTTTT. Translation gives CASSLGGANEKRFF.

This clonotype was detected a few times. The chain uses TRBV12-3 or TRBV12-4 and TRBJ2-1, with 9 nucleotides matching TRBD1. This CDR3 region has 16 residues. The junction had 7 bases not matched to a gene; V was cut back by 3 bases and J by 4 bases. This CDR3 reads CASSLSGTGYYNEQFF. The DNA of the CDR3 is TGTGCCAGCAGTTTGAGTGGGACAGGGTATTACAATGAGCAGTTCTTC.

The CDR3 loop reads CASSSATGYEQYF. As DNA, the CDR3 is TGCGCCAGCAGTTCGGCGACGGGGTACGAGCAGTACTTC. The chain carries TRBV5-1 and TRBJ2-7, with a weak D call TRBD2 (5 bases). The germline V gene encodes CDR1 SGHRS and CDR2 YFSETQ. V shed 5 bases and J shed 4 bases, with 13 bases lying between them. This CDR3 has 13 residues. The variable domain in full, with the rest retrieved from reference TRBV5-1 and TRBJ2-7, is KAGVTQTPRYLIKTRGQQVTLSCSPISGHRSVSWYQQTPGQGLQFLFEYFSETQRNKGNFPGRFSGRQFSNSRSEMNVSTLELGDSALYLCASSSATGYEQYFGPGTRLTVT.